This T cell receptor beta chain is drawn from a study of blood T cell repertoires in COVID-19. Assay used: immunoSEQ multiplex PCR; TCRdb lists only in-frame clones, some missing. There are more than 250,000 clones in the sample; around 89% occur only once, and roughly 1.5% lies in the top ten. From germline, CDR1 is SGHDT and CDR2 YYEEEE. The CDR3 length is 16 residues. Unmatched junction bases numbered 8, after V lost 0 bases and J lost 2 bases. V and J are TRBV5-6 and TRBJ2-7; 7 positions agree with TRBD2. The receptor comes from a woman aged 18-35 years with acute COVID-19. Sequencing was done on a sample of PBMCs or T cells enriched from blood (not recorded which). The CDR3 nucleotides are TGTGCCAGCAGCTTGGCTCGGGGAGGGTCAACCTACGAGCAGTACTTC. It codes for CASSLARGGSTYEQYF. The whole variable domain, filled in from reference TRBV5-6 and TRBJ2-7, reads DAGVTQSPTHLIKTRGQQVTLRCSPKSGHDTVSWYQQALGQGPQFIFQYYEEEERQRGNFPDRFSGHQFPNYSSELNVNALLLGDSALYLCASSLARGGSTYEQYFGPGTRLTVT.